This TCR beta chain was identified in a study of T cell changes during pregnancy in multiple sclerosis. Per germline, CDR1 MNHNS and CDR2 SASEGT. This CDR3 spans 16 amino acids. Germline trimming cut 3 bases from V and 2 bases from J; bases unmatched to any gene: 3. Profiled with immunoSEQ multiplex PCR; TCRdb holds only in-frame clones, not every one. Of about 110,000 clones in the sample, about nine tenths are singletons; the top ten hold about 3.5%. The receptor's source is a female donor with multiple sclerosis, enrolled in a pregnancy study. Material: peripheral blood, obtained after pregnancy. The J gene is TRBJ1-6, the V gene TRBV6-1, with 8 bases fitting TRBD1. CDR3 in DNA: TGTGCCAGCAGTGAGCCAGGGGGCGCCTATAATTCACCCCTCCACTTT. Protein: CASSEPGGAYNSPLHF.